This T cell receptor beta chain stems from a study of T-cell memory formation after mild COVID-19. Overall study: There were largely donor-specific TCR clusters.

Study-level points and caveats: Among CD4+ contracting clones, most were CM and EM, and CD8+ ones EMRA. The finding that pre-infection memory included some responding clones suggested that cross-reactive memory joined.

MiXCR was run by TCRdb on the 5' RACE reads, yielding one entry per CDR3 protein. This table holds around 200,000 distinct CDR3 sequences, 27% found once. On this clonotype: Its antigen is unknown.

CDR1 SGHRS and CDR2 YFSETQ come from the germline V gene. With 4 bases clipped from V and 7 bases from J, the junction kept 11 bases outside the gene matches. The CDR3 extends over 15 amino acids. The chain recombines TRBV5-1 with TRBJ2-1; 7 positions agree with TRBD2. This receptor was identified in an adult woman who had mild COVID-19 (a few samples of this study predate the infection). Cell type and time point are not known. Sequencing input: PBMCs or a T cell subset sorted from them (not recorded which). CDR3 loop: CASSRGGVGLNEQFF. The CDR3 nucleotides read TGCGCCAGCAGCCGGGGAGGGGTAGGATTGAATGAGCAGTTCTTC.